Listed below are T cell receptor beta chains from one sample, sequenced in a study of blood T cell repertoires in COVID-19. Sequenced by immunoSEQ multiplex PCR; TCRdb stores in-frame clones only, minus some. The sample has approximately 300,000 clones; more than 80% are singletons. Sequencing used peripheral blood. The receptors shown here come from a woman younger than 45 with COVID-19, enrolled during active disease. Both conserved end residues are part of each CDR3. Each record gives: V gene, J gene, D gene, clone size, CDR3 protein, CDR3 DNA. A D gene is named only where the DNA matches it firmly. The size of a clone is reported for some rows only, either as once, few or many, or as a class for expanded clones.

TRBV4-3	TRBJ2-5	TRBD1	NA	CASSQDRGREETQYF	TGCGCCAGCAGCCAGGACAGGGGAAGGGAGGAGACCCAGTACTTC
TRBV10-3	TRBJ1-4	TRBD1	NA	CAIRGQDVNEKLFF	TGTGCCATCAGAGGACAGGATGTTAATGAAAAACTGTTTTTT
TRBV7-3	TRBJ2-1	NA	NA	CASSPTGYNEQFF	TGTGCCAGCAGCCCGACGGGTTACAATGAGCAGTTCTTC
TRBV18	TRBJ1-1	NA	NA	CASSPLPVTGTEAFF	TGTGCCAGCTCACCCCTCCCCGTTACGGGCACTGAAGCTTTCTTT
TRBV11-2	TRBJ2-7	TRBD2	NA	CASSLGPSGSPYEQYF	TGTGCCAGCAGCTTAGGTCCTAGCGGGAGCCCCTACGAGCAGTACTTC
TRBV5-6	TRBJ1-5	TRBD1	NA	CASSHRDRDDQPQHF	TGTGCCAGCAGCCACCGGGACAGGGATGATCAGCCCCAGCATTTT
TRBV27	TRBJ1-2	TRBD1	NA	CASSAGGYYYGYTF	TGTGCCAGCAGCGCAGGGGGCTACTACTATGGCTACACCTTC
TRBV11-2	TRBJ1-3	TRBD1	NA	CASSPWTGEGNTIYF	TGTGCCAGCAGCCCCTGGACAGGAGAAGGAAACACCATATATTTT
TRBV5-1	TRBJ1-6	NA	NA	CASSSGGDHNSPLHF	TGCGCCAGCAGCTCCGGGGGGGACCATAATTCACCCCTCCACTTT
TRBV6-5	TRBJ2-7	NA	NA	CASSSLREQYF	TGTGCCAGCAGTTCCCTCCGGGAGCAGTACTTC
TRBV5-6	TRBJ2-1	NA	NA	CASSWAGSSYNEQFF	TGTGCCAGCAGCTGGGCCGGGAGCTCCTACAATGAGCAGTTCTTC
TRBV30	TRBJ1-1	TRBD1	NA	CAWIFNRGRTEAFF	TGTGCCTGGATTTTTAACAGGGGTCGAACTGAAGCTTTCTTT
TRBV5-6	TRBJ2-7	TRBD1	NA	CASSPGQGGYEQYF	TGTGCCAGCAGCCCGGGACAGGGGGGTTACGAGCAGTACTTC
TRBV9	TRBJ1-1	NA	once	CASSVAGMNTEAFF	TGTGCCAGCAGCGTAGCGGGTATGAACACTGAAGCTTTCTTT
TRBV28	TRBJ2-4	NA	NA	CASSAGTPKNIQYF	TGTGCCAGTTCTGCCGGGACTCCCAAAAACATTCAGTACTTC
TRBV19	TRBJ2-2	TRBD2	NA	CATAGGRALNGELFF	TGTGCCACTGCGGGCGGGAGGGCCCTCAACGGGGAGCTGTTTTTT
TRBV6-5	TRBJ2-1	NA	once	CASSRVDEQFF	TGTGCCAGCAGCAGGGTCGATGAGCAGTTCTTC
TRBV19	TRBJ2-7	TRBD2	NA	CASSIGTTSYEQYF	TGTGCCAGTAGTATTGGGACTACTTCCTACGAGCAGTACTTC
TRBV3-1/TRBV3-2	TRBJ2-5	TRBD1	once	CASRFRGDRGRGTQYF	TGTGCCAGCAGATTCCGGGGGGACAGGGGGCGCGGGACCCAGTACTTC
TRBV6-5	TRBJ1-1	NA	NA	CASSYSRRGSTEAFF	TGTGCCAGCAGTTACTCGAGAAGGGGGAGCACTGAAGCTTTCTTT
TRBV7-9	TRBJ2-1	NA	NA	CASSHLATNEQFF	TGTGCCAGCAGCCACCTAGCGACCAATGAGCAGTTCTTC
TRBV9	TRBJ2-1	NA	NA	CASSVLTAHGREQFF	TGTGCCAGCAGCGTCCTGACAGCCCATGGGAGGGAGCAGTTCTTC
TRBV4-3	TRBJ1-2	NA	NA	CASSRALGGGYGYTF	TGCGCCAGCAGCCGGGCTTTGGGGGGAGGCTATGGCTACACCTTC
TRBV6-5	TRBJ2-7	TRBD1	NA	CASRDPGQGLYEQYF	TGTGCCAGCAGAGATCCGGGACAGGGCCTTTACGAGCAGTACTTC
TRBV14	TRBJ2-5	TRBD2	NA	CASSQTLAGVETQYF	TGTGCCAGCAGCCAAACTCTAGCGGGAGTCGAGACCCAGTACTTC
TRBV10-2	TRBJ2-1	NA	NA	CASSRSNEQFF	TGCGCCAGCAGTCGGAGCAATGAGCAGTTCTTC
TRBV28	TRBJ2-7	TRBD2	NA	CASSIGLAGDEQYF	TGTGCCAGCTCAATCGGACTAGCGGGAGACGAGCAGTACTTC
TRBV1	TRBJ2-1	NA	NA	CTSSHRLADWSEQFF	TGCACCAGCAGCCATCGGCTAGCGGACTGGAGTGAGCAGTTCTTC